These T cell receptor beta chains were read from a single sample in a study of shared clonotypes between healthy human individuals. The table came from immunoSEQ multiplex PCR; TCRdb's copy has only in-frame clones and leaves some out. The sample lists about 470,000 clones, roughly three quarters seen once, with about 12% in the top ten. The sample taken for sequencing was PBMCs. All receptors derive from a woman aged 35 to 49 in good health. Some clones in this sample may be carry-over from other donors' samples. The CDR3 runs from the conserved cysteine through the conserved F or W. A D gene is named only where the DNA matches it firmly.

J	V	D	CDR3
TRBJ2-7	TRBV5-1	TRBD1	CASSLAQGAVEQYF
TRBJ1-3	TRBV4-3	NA	CASSQNRGASGNTIYF
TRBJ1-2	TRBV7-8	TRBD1	CASSLSQGAYRSGYTF
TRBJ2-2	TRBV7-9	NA	CASSLVYRTGELFF
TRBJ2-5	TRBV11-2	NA	CASSRAGLRETQYF
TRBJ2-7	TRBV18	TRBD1	CASSPRTGPEEQYF
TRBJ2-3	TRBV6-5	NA	CASGWVTDTQYF
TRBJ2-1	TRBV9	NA	CASSVEGPPFSYNEQFF
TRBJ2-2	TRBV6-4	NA	CASHSAANTGELFF
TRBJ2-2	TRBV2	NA	CASSEAGGPGELFF
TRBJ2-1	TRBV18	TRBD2	CASSPGLAGGHEQFF
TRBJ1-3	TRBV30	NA	CAWSVGRSSGNTIYF
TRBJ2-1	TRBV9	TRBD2	CASSVGGGPPYNEQFF
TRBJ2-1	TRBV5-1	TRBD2	CASSLTPSGSPYNEQFF
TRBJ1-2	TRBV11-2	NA	CASSLRFTGYGYTF
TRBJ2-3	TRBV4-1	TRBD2	CASSQIAGGSTDTQYF
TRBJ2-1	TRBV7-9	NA	CASSLTPPSEYNEQFF
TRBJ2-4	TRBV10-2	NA	CASSESALSSVNIQYF
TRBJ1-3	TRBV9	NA	CASGRGSGNTIYF
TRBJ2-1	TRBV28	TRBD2	CASSFWTSGPWNEQFF
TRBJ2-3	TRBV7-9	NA	CASSLVVAGDLWGDTQYF
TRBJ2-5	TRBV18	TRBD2	CASSLQTSSQETQYF
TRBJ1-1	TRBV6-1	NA	CASSEEVWAGAFF
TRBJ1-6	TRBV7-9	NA	CASSLADRYSPLHF
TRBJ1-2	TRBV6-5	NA	CASSYSGGSTEGYTF
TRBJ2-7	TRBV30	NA	CACRMPYEQYF
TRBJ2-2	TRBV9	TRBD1	CASSVGGQFTGELFF
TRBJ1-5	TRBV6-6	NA	CASRTLYGSNQPQHF
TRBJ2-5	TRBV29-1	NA	CSVLKGTQETQYF
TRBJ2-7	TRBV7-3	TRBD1	CASSSGTGAGEQYF
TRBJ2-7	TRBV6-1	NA	CASSQRWDAGEQYF
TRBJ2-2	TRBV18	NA	CASSPGISSNTGELFF
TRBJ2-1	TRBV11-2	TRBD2	CASSLVSGKNEQFF
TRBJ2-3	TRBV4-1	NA	CASSQDYGGWFTDTQYF
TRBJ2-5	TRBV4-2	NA	CASSQGKGGGTQEAQYF
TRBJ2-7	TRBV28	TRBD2	CASFPQRGNSYEQYF
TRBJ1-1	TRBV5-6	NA	CASSLDRFTEAFF
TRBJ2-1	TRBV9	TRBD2	CASSVAGDRTGRGNEQFF
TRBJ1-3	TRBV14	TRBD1	CASSHLGQLSGNTIYF
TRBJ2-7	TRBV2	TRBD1	CASSEWDRGLVEQYF
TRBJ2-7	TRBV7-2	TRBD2	CASSLGTSGIYEQYF
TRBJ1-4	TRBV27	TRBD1	CASSLHGQGLAATNEKLFF
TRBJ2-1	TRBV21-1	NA	CASSDRDRGSVLRNEQFF
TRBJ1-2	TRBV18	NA	CASSPGDRYYGYTF
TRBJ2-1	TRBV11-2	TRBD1	CASTTGQIYNEQFF
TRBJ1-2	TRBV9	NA	CASSVRGYGYTF
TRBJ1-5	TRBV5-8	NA	CASSLGTWSNQPQHF
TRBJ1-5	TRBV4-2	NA	CASSPSSQGPQHF
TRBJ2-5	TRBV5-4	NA	CASSGVQETQYF
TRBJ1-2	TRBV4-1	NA	CASSQSGTEGYTF